The entry below gives a single T cell receptor (beta chain) sequence along with its context. The sample holds a few counts of this clonotype. The antigen it binds to is not known. No base quality values were provided; no much bigger clone lies one nucleotide off. Trimming at the junction amounts to 5 bases on V and 4 bases on J, and the germline ends lie 17 bases apart. In the germline V gene, CDR1 corresponds to SGHAT and CDR2 to FQNNGV. The CDR3 numbers 16 residues from cysteine through phenylalanine. The read is trimmed to its CDR3 DNA, 48 bases read in frame from base 1. This sample was taken from a study of T-cell reconstitution after alpha-beta-depleted transplantation in children (TCRdb year 2016). For the study in its entirety: Using TCR repertoire profiling, the study quantitatively followed how T-cell immune reconstitution unfolded in children after TCRalphabeta/CD19-depleted allogeneic hematopoietic cell transplantation.

The library came from PCR. The run used an Illumina HiSeq 2500. TCR libraries were prepared with molecular barcoding, using unique molecular identifiers to normalize TCRbeta repertoire quantification. The public reads were quality trimmed at Q25 with fastp and then assembled into clones with MiXCR by TCRdb, keeping productive beta chains. Under each unique CDR3 protein, matching rows form one entry showing the most common genes and DNA. Recorded for this sample are hundreds of thousands of distinct CDR3 sequences; 10% of them occurred a single time. The ten largest clones capture less than 9% of the sample. Explained via the paper, the treatment or condition label denotes: allogeneic hematopoietic cell transplantation with graft depleted of TCRalphabeta T cells and CD19 B cells. Transplant recipients were children who received TCRalphabeta/CD19-depleted allogeneic hematopoietic cell grafts. The paper's findings and limits, for the study overall: The apparently early alphabetaT-cell count recovery about two months after transplant was reportedly dependent on only several hundred rapidly expanded clones derived from non-depleted graft cells. Over subsequent months, a decline in hyperexpanded clone frequencies was noted, and after one year, T-cell counts and TCRbeta diversity were mostly ascribed to newly produced T cells. In some patients, the high TCRbeta diversity seen at day 60 was put down to recipient T cells and intrathymic progenitors that had survived conditioning.

Recombination joined TRBV11-2 with TRBJ1-4; TRBD1 is perhaps the D gene, given 6 matching bases. This TCR was recovered from a boy younger than two with acute myeloid leukemia, due to receive a stem cell transplant. The sample in question was PBMCs, obtained before TCRalphabeta/CD19-depleted stem cell transplant. The sequenced DNA: TGTGCCAGCAGCCAAAACAGGGCCTCGGGTAATGAAAAACTGTTTTTT. This gives the protein CASSQNRASGNEKLFF. With all but the CDR3 taken from the reference TRBV11-2 and TRBJ1-4 genes, the full variable domain is: EAGVAQSPRYKIIEKRQSVAFWCNPISGHATLYWYQQILGQGPKLLIQFQNNGVVDDSQLPKDRFSAERLKGVDSTLKIQPAKLEDSAVYLCASSQNRASGNEKLFFGSGTQLSVL.